This entry lists 2 T cell receptor beta chains sequenced from one sample in a study of blood T cell repertoires in COVID-19. Some clones are missing from TCRdb's copy, which holds only in-frame ones; the method was immunoSEQ multiplex PCR. Here the sample spans about 56,000 clones, around 80% being singletons. Sequencing input: peripheral blood. These receptor sequences come from a woman older than 75 with acute or convalescent COVID-19.

This chain connects TRBV19 to TRBJ1-2, with 8 bases matching TRBD1. This CDR3 has 14 residues. J was trimmed by 4 bases and V by 6 bases; bases with no gene match: 7. CDR1 is LNHDA, CDR2 SQIVND, per germline (reference sequence). The CDR3 region is CASSPDRVGYGYTF. The CDR3 DNA follows: TGTGCCAGTAGCCCGGACAGGGTGGGCTATGGCTACACCTTC.

This chain connects TRBV5-1 to TRBJ2-1; possibly TRBD1 for D (6 bases). This CDR3 contains 15 residues. The germline V and J ends were trimmed by 0 bases and 5 bases, with 12 bases remaining between them. Germline CDR1 reads SGHRS; CDR2 reads YFSETQ. CDR3 protein: CASSLAGHGDNEQFF. CDR3 nucleotides: TGCGCCAGCAGCTTGGCGGGACACGGCGACAATGAGCAGTTCTTC.